This T cell receptor (beta chain) came from a study of blood T cell repertoires in COVID-19. About the research overall: The cDNA or gDNA used as material had been derived from T cells, B-cell-depleted T cells, or PBMCs.

The CDR3 is 16 amino acids. CDR1 is GTSNPN and CDR2 is SVGIG in the germline V gene (reference sequence). V lost 7 bases and J 1 base, leaving 20 bases between the germline ends. Here immunoSEQ multiplex PCR was the method, and the copy in TCRdb shows in-frame clones only, minus some. The sample contains 42,000 or so clones, 75% to 85% of which appear only once. Sequences were obtained from peripheral blood. This chain links TRBV30 with TRBJ2-1; perhaps TRBD2 as D (6 bases). The receptor was derived from a man older than 75 with acute or convalescent COVID-19. Here the CDR3 reads CASSYPTRTSYNEQFF. DNA of the CDR3: TGTGCCTCCTCGTACCCGACTAGAACGTCCTACAATGAGCAGTTCTTC. Complete variable domain (other parts from reference TRBV30 and TRBJ2-1): SQTIHQWPATLVQPVGSPLSLECTVEGTSNPNLYWYRQAAGRGLQLLFYSVGIGQISSEVPQNLSASRPQDRQFILSSKKLLLSDSGFYLCASSYPTRTSYNEQFFGPGTRLTVL.